These 21 T cell receptor beta chains were sequenced from one sample in a study of blood T cell repertoires in COVID-19. Libraries were prepared by immunoSEQ multiplex PCR; TCRdb keeps only in-frame clonotypes and omits some of them. This sample carries 100,000 to 110,000 clones, less than 90% of them seen once, and the ten largest clones take about 7.4%. Input material: peripheral blood. Receptors originate from a man aged 25-45 years in a cohort sampled during active COVID-19.

The rearrangement joins TRBV19 to TRBJ2-2, with D perhaps TRBD1 (6 bases). The V gene's germline CDR1 is LNHDA and CDR2 SQIVND (reference sequence). The length of the CDR3 is 22 residues. The germline V and J ends were trimmed by 4 bases and 0 bases, with 30 bases remaining between them. The CDR3: CASSNVWGLPFPWSPNTGELFF. The DNA for the CDR3 is TGTGCCAGTAGTAACGTTTGGGGGCTCCCCTTCCCTTGGTCCCCGAACACCGGGGAGCTGTTTTTT. The full variable domain, with the rest looked up from reference TRBV19 and TRBJ2-2, is DGGITQSPKYLFRKEGQNVTLSCEQNLNHDAMYWYRQDPGQGLRLIYYSQIVNDFQKGDIAEGYSVSREKKESFPLTVTSAQKNPTAFYLCASSNVWGLPFPWSPNTGELFFGEGSRLTVL.

The rearrangement links TRBV10-3 to TRBJ1-6, with 8 bases aligning to TRBD1. This CDR3 is built from 14 residues. After removal of 4 bases from V and 10 bases from J, the junction contained 6 bases not matched to a gene. CDR1 and CDR2 (germline): ENHRY, SYGVKD. Here the CDR3 DNA reads TGTGCCATCAGTGCCGGGACAGGCGGATCACCCCTCCACTTT. Translating it yields CAISAGTGGSPLHF.

J is TRBJ1-6 and V is TRBV4-1, with 8 nucleotides matching TRBD1. Germline-derived CDR1 and CDR2 are MGHRA and YSYEKL. The length of the CDR3 is 19 residues. J lost 6 bases, V lost 0 bases, and 13 bases had no gene match. CDR3 sequence reads: CASSQDPPGTGRLNSPLHF. The CDR3 DNA sequence: TGCGCCAGCAGCCAAGACCCCCCCGGGACAGGCAGACTTAATTCACCCCTCCACTTT.

The chain combines TRBV14 with TRBJ2-3; tentatively, D is TRBD2 (5 bases). CDR3 length: 12 residues. Trimming pared 2 bases from V and 5 bases from J, leaving 5 bases between. Germline V lookup: CDR1 SGHDN, CDR2 FVKESK. The DNA of the CDR3 is TGTGCCAGCAGCCAAAGCGGAGATACGCAGTATTTT. Protein product: CASSQSGDTQYF.

This chain links TRBV9 with TRBJ2-7; TRBD1 aligns across 7 bases. The CDR3 contains 16 residues. V lost 4 bases, J lost 6 bases, and 16 bases stayed unmatched. Germline V lookup: CDR1 SGDLS, CDR2 YYNGEE. In DNA form, the CDR3 reads TGTGCCAGCAGCCCGGGTTCCGGGACAGCTTGGTCCGAGCAGTACTTC. It yields the protein CASSPGSGTAWSEQYF.

V is TRBV19 and J is TRBJ2-7, with 7 positions matching TRBD1. Germline assignment: CDR1 LNHDA and CDR2 SQIVND (reference sequence). The V segment lost 6 bases and the J segment 6 bases; nucleotides outside the gene matches: 14. CDR3 size: 15 residues. The CDR3 sequence is CASRETGLVSSEQYF. CDR3 bases: TGTGCCAGTAGGGAGACAGGGCTGGTGTCGAGCGAGCAGTACTTC.

The chain carries TRBV7-2 and TRBJ2-2; 11 positions agree with TRBD2. The CDR3 runs to 15 residues. In germline, CDR1 is SGHTA, CDR2 FQGNSA. Losses at the gene ends were 5 bases for V and 5 bases for J; bases not matched to a gene: 4. CDR3 amino acids: CASSPLAGDTGELFF. The CDR3 DNA is TGTGCCAGCAGCCCACTAGCGGGGGATACCGGGGAGCTGTTTTTT.

The chain joins TRBV6-5 to TRBJ1-2; D is ambiguous. The CDR3 runs to 13 residues. CDR1 and CDR2 from the germline V gene are MNHEY and SVGAGI. V dropped 6 bases and J dropped 4 bases, with 12 bases sitting between them. The DNA of the CDR3 is TGTGCCAGCAGCCGCGAGGATCTCTATGGCTACACCTTC. Translation gives CASSREDLYGYTF.

The CDR3 reads CASSLGLAKNIQYF. The CDR3 DNA is TGCGCCAGCAGCCTGGGACTAGCCAAAAACATTCAGTACTTC. The chain couples TRBV4-1 to TRBJ2-4, with D possibly matching TRBD2 (6 bases). CDR1 and CDR2 (germline): MGHRA, YSYEKL. The CDR3 is 14 residues long. V lost 4 bases and J 0 bases, leaving 7 bases between the germline ends.

V is TRBV24-1 and J is TRBJ2-5; 8 nucleotides agree with TRBD1. Germline V gene lookup returns CDR1 KGHDR and CDR2 SFDVKD. J was trimmed by 1 base and V by 4 bases; bases with no gene match: 7. The CDR3 consists of 16 residues. CDR3 in DNA: TGTGCCACCAGTGACCCCGGACAGGGAGGCCAAGAGACCCAGTACTTC. Translation: CATSDPGQGGQETQYF.

The V gene is TRBV7-7, the J gene TRBJ2-5; TRBD2 aligns across 10 bases. Trimming took 1 base from V and 2 from J; bases not matched to a gene: 13. The CDR3 runs to 19 residues. Germline CDR1 SSHAT, CDR2 FNYEAQ (reference sequence). The DNA of the CDR3 is TGTGCCAGCAGCTTAGGGCAGAAAGGAGCGGGGGGGACACAAGAGACCCAGTACTTC. Its translation is CASSLGQKGAGGTQETQYF.

CDR3 DNA sequence: TGTGCCAGCAGCTTACGACAGGGGGCAGGACATCGCTTCCCCAACACTGAAGCTTTCTTT. Residues: CASSLRQGAGHRFPNTEAFF. The rearrangement joins TRBV5-8 to TRBJ1-1; TRBD1 agrees at 10 bases. Germline-derived CDR1 and CDR2 are SGHTS and YDEGEE. The CDR3 sequence is 20 residues long. V shed 2 bases, J shed 2 bases, and the junction held 18 bases outside the gene matches.

The chain has TRBV18 and TRBJ2-7, with 8 positions matching TRBD1. V lost 0 bases and J lost 9; bases outside the gene matches: 10. The length of the CDR3 is 15 residues. Germline lookup yields CDR1 KGHSH and CDR2 LQKENI. The CDR3 loop is CASSPPTRQGNRQYF. The CDR3 DNA follows: TGTGCCAGCTCACCACCTACGAGACAGGGGAATCGGCAGTACTTC.

This chain uses TRBV5-6 with TRBJ1-1; unclear D gene. The V gene's germline CDR1 is SGHDT and CDR2 YYEEEE. The CDR3 sequence is 13 residues long. V lost 3 bases and J lost 4, with 10 bases in between. CDR3 residues: CASSWRAGTEAFF. CDR3 bases: TGTGCCAGCAGCTGGAGGGCGGGCACTGAAGCTTTCTTT.

The gene calls are TRBV30 and TRBJ1-1; D unresolved. This CDR3 region has 12 residues. The V gene lost 0 bases and the J gene lost 5 bases, with 7 bases spanning the gap. Germline CDR1 is GTSNPN and CDR2 is SVGIG (reference sequence). In DNA, the CDR3 is TGTGCCTGGAGTGTCCGGAGGACTGAAGCTTTCTTT. Translating gives CAWSVRRTEAFF. The variable domain in full, completed from reference TRBV30 and TRBJ1-1, reads SQTIHQWPATLVQPVGSPLSLECTVEGTSNPNLYWYRQAAGRGLQLLFYSVGIGQISSEVPQNLSASRPQDRQFILSSKKLLLSDSGFYLCAWSVRRTEAFFGQGTRLTVV.

The rearrangement uses TRBV2 and TRBJ2-5, with a weak D call TRBD1 (5 bases). This CDR3 comprises 14 residues. The germline gives CDR1 SNHLY, CDR2 FYNNEI. V lost 0 bases to trimming and J lost 3 bases, with 8 bases between them. CDR3 DNA: TGTGCCAGCAGTGAAGCGGGGCTGAAAGAGACCCAGTACTTC. Translation gives CASSEAGLKETQYF.

The V call is TRBV4-3, the J call TRBJ2-2, with 7 nucleotides matching TRBD1. The CDR3 runs to 17 residues. V gave up 0 bases and J gave up 3 bases; unmatched junction bases: 7. Germline CDR1 LGHNA, CDR2 YSLEER. This chain's CDR3 is CASSQDRRGLHTGELFF. CDR3 coding DNA: TGCGCCAGCAGCCAAGACAGAAGGGGGCTGCACACCGGGGAGCTGTTTTTT.

In this sample, this clone turned up once. V and J are TRBV2 and TRBJ2-2, with D perhaps matching TRBD2 (7 bases). The CDR3 is made up of 16 amino acids. Trimming removed 4 bases from V and 5 bases from J, with 17 bases in between. Germline V gene data show CDR1 as SNHLY and CDR2 as FYNNEI. In DNA form, the CDR3 reads TGTGCCAGCAGTGCAGAGTCGGGGGGCCTGACCGGGGAGCTGTTTTTT. Amino acid sequence: CASSAESGGLTGELFF.

This clone occurred once. The rearrangement uses TRBV2 and TRBJ2-7; tentatively, D is TRBD2 (6 bases). From germline, CDR1 is SNHLY and CDR2 FYNNEI. This CDR3 has 13 amino acids. Trimming shortened V by 1 base and J by 12 bases, and 16 bases separated the two germline ends. CDR3 in DNA: TGTGCCAGCAGTGAAGGGATCGCGGGGCAGGGGTACTTC. Amino acid sequence: CASSEGIAGQGYF.

This rearrangement joins TRBV6-6 to TRBJ1-5; possible D gene TRBD1, 6 bases. The V gene lost 4 bases and the J gene lost 7 bases, with 20 bases spanning the gap. Germline V gene data show CDR1 as MNHNY and CDR2 as SVGAGI (reference sequence). CDR3 size: 16 residues. The CDR3 protein is CASSSPGGARGQPQHF. The CDR3 DNA reads as TGTGCCAGCAGTTCCCCTGGGGGGGCGCGGGGACAGCCCCAGCATTTT.

The genes are TRBV5-4 and TRBJ2-5, with TRBD2 identical over 7 bases. Germline CDR1 reads SGHNT; CDR2 reads YYREEE (reference sequence). The CDR3 spans 15 residues. The J segment lost 2 bases and the V segment lost 6 bases, leaving 10 bases of the junction unmatched. Written as DNA, the CDR3 is TGTGCCAGCAACCGAGGACTAGTTGGGCAAGAGACCCAGTACTTC. Encoded protein: CASNRGLVGQETQYF.